These 18 T cell receptor beta chains were sequenced from one sample in a study of blood T cell repertoires in COVID-19. Assay: immunoSEQ multiplex PCR; the TCRdb copy retains only in-frame clones and omits some. The data show 250,000 or so clones, approximately 86% seen once. Sequences were obtained from peripheral blood. The receptors were sampled from a man aged 30 to 45 with active or convalescent COVID-19.

The table lists this clone with a count of one. V usage is TRBV28 and J usage is TRBJ2-7; 12 positions match TRBD2. The CDR3 has 18 residues. Trimming at V came to 4 bases and at J to 2 bases, leaving 12 bases not matched to a gene. Per germline, CDR1 MDHEN and CDR2 SYDVKM. CDR3 residues: CASSSPIPLAGGPYEQYF. For the CDR3, the DNA is TGTGCCAGCAGTTCGCCCATCCCACTAGCGGGGGGCCCCTACGAGCAGTACTTC.

The gene calls are TRBV19 and TRBJ1-5, with 8 bases aligning to TRBD1. Looked up from germline, CDR1 is LNHDA and CDR2 is SQIVND (reference sequence). V was pared by 3 bases and J by 2 bases, with 15 bases of the junction left unmatched. CDR3 length: 19 residues. The CDR3 nucleotides are TGTGCCAGTAGTATGGTCGGTGGGCAGGGGGCTCGCGGCAATCAGCCCCAGCATTTT. This gives the protein CASSMVGGQGARGNQPQHF.

The rearrangement joins TRBV6-6 to TRBJ2-2, with D tentatively TRBD2 (7 bases). The CDR3 contains 15 residues. V lost 3 bases and J 10 bases, leaving 18 bases between the germline ends. Germline values: CDR1 MNHNY, CDR2 SVGAGI (reference sequence). This CDR3 is CASSYLVRGREELFF. Written as DNA, the CDR3 is TGTGCCAGCAGTTATCTCGTGCGGGGGCGGGAGGAGCTGTTTTTT.

This clone was picked up a small number of times. CDR3 loop: CASTGTGAGDTF. The CDR3 bases are TGTGCCAGTACTGGGACAGGGGCCGGTGACACCTTC. The chain couples TRBV19 to TRBJ1-2; 10 bases fit TRBD1. Unmatched junction bases numbered 8, after V lost 7 bases and J lost 12 bases. This CDR3 has 12 residues. The germline V gene has CDR1 LNHDA and CDR2 SQIVND (reference sequence).

This chain links TRBV2 with TRBJ1-6; D perhaps matches TRBD1 (6 bases). Germline V gene sequence: CDR1 SNHLY, CDR2 FYNNEI. V was shortened by 8 bases and J by 6 bases, with 17 bases between the two germline ends. This CDR3 contains 15 residues. The CDR3 DNA is TGTGCCAGCTGGGGCCTAACAGGGCCTAATTCACCCCTCCACTTT. This gives the protein CASWGLTGPNSPLHF.

V usage is TRBV4-3 and J usage is TRBJ1-1, with D possibly being TRBD1 (5 bases). CDR3 length equals 16 residues. V was clipped by 0 bases and J by 4 bases, with 15 bases between them. Germline V gives CDR1 LGHNA, CDR2 YSLEER. CDR3 sequence reads: CASSQESGGSGTEAFF. CDR3 bases: TGCGCCAGCAGCCAAGAAAGTGGGGGGTCTGGCACTGAAGCTTTCTTT.

The chain carries TRBV5-1 and TRBJ1-1; the D gene is possibly TRBD1 (5 bases). Germline-derived CDR1 and CDR2 are SGHRS and YFSETQ. Trimming stripped 5 bases from V and 3 bases from J, with 11 bases between. The CDR3 consists of 13 residues. The chain's CDR3 is CASRNGGDTEAFF. The DNA for the CDR3 is TGCGCCAGCAGAAACGGGGGAGACACTGAAGCTTTCTTT.

The chain uses TRBV18 and TRBJ1-1; D gene uncertain. The CDR3 length is 15 residues. The V gene's germline CDR1 is KGHSH and CDR2 LQKENI. V was pared by 1 base and J by 2 bases, with 11 bases between. CDR3 protein: CASSPLTVRNTEAFF. The CDR3 region has the DNA TGTGCCAGCTCACCACTAACAGTCCGAAACACTGAAGCTTTCTTT.

The chain has TRBV6-5 and TRBJ1-2; TRBD1 is a possible D gene (6 bases). The germline V and J ends were trimmed by 2 bases and 5 bases, with 9 bases remaining between them. The germline V gene has CDR1 MNHEY and CDR2 SVGAGI. The CDR3 sequence is 13 residues long. CDR3 sequence: CASSYIRGYGYTF. CDR3 nucleotide sequence: TGTGCCAGCAGTTACATAAGGGGGTATGGCTACACCTTC.

The rearrangement joins TRBV6-6 to TRBJ2-3; possible D gene TRBD2, 7 bases. CDR3 size: 16 residues. Germline lookup yields CDR1 MNHNY and CDR2 SVGAGI (reference sequence). V dropped 7 bases and J dropped 2 bases, with 19 bases sitting between them. CDR3 DNA: TGTGCCAGCACCCAACTTGGGGGGGCGAACACAGATACGCAGTATTTT. Translated, it gives CASTQLGGANTDTQYF.

This clone has a handful of counts. The V and J genes are TRBV7-2 and TRBJ2-7; D is uncertain. V shed 5 bases and J shed 3 bases, with 5 bases lying between them. The CDR3 length is 11 residues. Per germline, CDR1 SGHTA and CDR2 FQGNSA. CDR3 sequence reads: CASSPHYEQYF. The CDR3 coding sequence is TGTGCCAGCAGCCCCCACTACGAGCAGTACTTC.

This clone has just a few counts. The chain uses TRBV15 and TRBJ2-1; perhaps TRBD2 as D (5 bases). V was pared by 4 bases and J by 8 bases, with 9 bases between. Germline V gene data show CDR1 as LNHNV and CDR2 as YYDKDF (reference sequence). The CDR3 is made up of 12 amino acids. The CDR3 loop reads CATSMPGYEQFF. The CDR3 coding sequence is TGTGCCACCAGCATGCCGGGGTATGAGCAGTTCTTC.

V usage is TRBV11-3 and J usage is TRBJ2-5; D is ambiguous. Germline V gene data show CDR1 as SGHNT and CDR2 as YENEEA. The CDR3 is 15 residues long. Trimming cost V 0 bases and J 5 bases, with 13 bases left between them. The CDR3, as DNA: TGTGCCAGCAGCTTAGACGGTACTCCCCTGGAGACCCAGTACTTC. It codes for CASSLDGTPLETQYF.

The gene calls are TRBV19 and TRBJ2-7; 7 nucleotides match TRBD1. Per the germline V gene, CDR1 is LNHDA and CDR2 is SQIVND (reference sequence). The CDR3 is 13 amino acids. V lost 5 bases, J lost 3 bases, and 4 bases stayed unmatched. In DNA form, the CDR3 reads TGTGCCAGTAGTCCCCGGGACAGCTACGAGCAGTACTTC. It specifies CASSPRDSYEQYF.

J is TRBJ1-1 and V is TRBV7-9; D is uncertain. V lost 1 base and J lost 11, with 14 bases in between. Germline V gene sequence: CDR1 SEHNR, CDR2 FQNEAQ (reference sequence). The CDR3 is made up of 13 amino acids. The DNA for the CDR3 is TGTGCCAGCAGCTTAGGGGAAGAGGGTGCGGCTTTCTTT. This translates into CASSLGEEGAAFF.

V usage is TRBV7-3 and J usage is TRBJ2-1, with D perhaps TRBD1 (6 bases). Trimming left V 0 bases short and J 1 base short, with 16 bases between. Germline CDR1 and CDR2: SGHTA and FQGTGA. The CDR3 is 18 amino acids. The CDR3 loop reads CASSLTISRGLSYNEQFF. The CDR3 bases are TGTGCCAGCAGCTTAACTATATCCAGGGGCCTTTCCTACAATGAGCAGTTCTTC.

V gene TRBV5-4 combines with J gene TRBJ1-1, with 7 bases lining up with TRBD1. The CDR3 loop spans 15 amino acids. CDR1 SGHNT and CDR2 YYREEE come from the germline V gene (reference sequence). The V segment lost 4 bases and the J segment 2 bases; nucleotides outside the gene matches: 8. CDR3 sequence: CASSQGQTRNTEAFF. The CDR3 DNA reads TGTGCCAGCAGCCAGGGACAGACAAGAAACACTGAAGCTTTCTTT.

In DNA, the CDR3 is TGTGCCAGCAGAATCCGGGGGGGGCTTGCTAATGAAAAACTGTTTTTT. Translating it yields CASRIRGGLANEKLFF. The gene calls are TRBV27 and TRBJ1-4; perhaps TRBD1 as D (6 bases). Between the trimmed V and J ends, which lost 6 bases and 3 bases, there was a span of 17 bases. Germline V gives CDR1 MNHEY, CDR2 SMNVEV (reference sequence). The CDR3 runs 16 residues.